This T cell receptor beta chain is from a study of T cells in Graves' hyperthyroidism and ophthalmopathy. Whole-study findings and limits: Among thyroid clonotypes expanded above 0.001, most also appeared in blood.

This clonotype showed up many times. What it binds is not known. Amplification of TCR beta CDR3 regions used RNA as the template. A set of HTBI primers served as the primers for a first-round RT-PCR of the TCR CDR3. TCRdb used MiXCR to reprocess the multiplex PCR reads, holding one entry per CDR3 protein. The profile shows roughly 500,000 distinct CDR3 sequences, approximately 15% of them singletons. The CDR3 is made up of 15 amino acids. With 3 bases removed from V and 3 bases from J, the gap between germline ends came to 14 bases. Uncontrolled infection, other autoimmune disease, pregnancy or lactation disqualified patients from enrolment. It was approximately 9.4 ml of fresh peripheral blood that supplied the PBMCs.

The sequencing sample was made of blood. The clonotype originates from a woman in her thirties with Graves' hyperthyroidism that later progressed to Graves' ophthalmopathy. This sequence joins TRBV12-3 or TRBV12-4 and TRBJ2-5, with D perhaps TRBD1 (5 bases). The CDR3 DNA reads TGTGCCAGCAGTTTTGAAGGGGTTCGGGAAGAGACCCAGTACTTC. This encodes CASSFEGVREETQYF.